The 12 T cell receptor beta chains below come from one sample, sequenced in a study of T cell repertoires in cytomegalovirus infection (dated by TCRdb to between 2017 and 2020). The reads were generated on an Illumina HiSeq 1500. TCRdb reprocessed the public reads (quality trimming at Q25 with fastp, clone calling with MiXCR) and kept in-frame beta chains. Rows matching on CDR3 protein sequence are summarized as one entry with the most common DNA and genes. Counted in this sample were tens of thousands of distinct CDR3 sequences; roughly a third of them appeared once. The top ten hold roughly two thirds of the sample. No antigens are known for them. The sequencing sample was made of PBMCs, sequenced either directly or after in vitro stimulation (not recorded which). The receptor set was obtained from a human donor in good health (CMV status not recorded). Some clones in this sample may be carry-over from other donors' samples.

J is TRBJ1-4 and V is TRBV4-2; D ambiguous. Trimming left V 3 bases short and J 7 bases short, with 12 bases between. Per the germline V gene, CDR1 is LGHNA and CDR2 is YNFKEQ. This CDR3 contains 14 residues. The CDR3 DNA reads TGTGCCAGCAGCCAGAGAATTATGGGTGAAAAACTGTTTTTT. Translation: CASSQRIMGEKLFF.

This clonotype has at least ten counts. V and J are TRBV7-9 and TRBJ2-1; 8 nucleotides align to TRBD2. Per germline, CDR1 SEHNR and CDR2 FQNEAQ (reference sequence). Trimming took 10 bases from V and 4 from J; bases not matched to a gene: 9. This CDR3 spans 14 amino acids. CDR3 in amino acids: CATSAASGYNEQFF. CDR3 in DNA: TGTGCCACCAGTGCAGCTAGCGGGTACAATGAGCAGTTCTTC.

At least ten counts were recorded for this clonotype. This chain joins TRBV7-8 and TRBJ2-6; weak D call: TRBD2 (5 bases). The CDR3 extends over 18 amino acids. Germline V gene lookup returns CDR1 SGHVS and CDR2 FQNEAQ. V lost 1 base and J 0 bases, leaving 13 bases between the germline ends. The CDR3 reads CASSLVGLDFSGANVLTF. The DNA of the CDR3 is TGTGCCAGCAGCTTAGTAGGACTGGATTTCTCTGGGGCCAACGTCCTGACTTTC.

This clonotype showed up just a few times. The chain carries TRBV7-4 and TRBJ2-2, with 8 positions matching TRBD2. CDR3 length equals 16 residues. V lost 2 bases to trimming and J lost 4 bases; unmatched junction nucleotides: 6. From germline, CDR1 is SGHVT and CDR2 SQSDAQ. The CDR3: CASSLKASGPTGELFF. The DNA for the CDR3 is TGTGCCAGCAGCTTAAAGGCTAGCGGGCCCACCGGGGAGCTGTTTTTT.

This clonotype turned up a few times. CDR3 sequence reads: CASSRNPGQTYEQYF. In DNA form, the CDR3 reads TGTGCCAGCAGTCGGAACCCGGGACAGACCTACGAGCAGTACTTC. This sequence joins TRBV6-1 and TRBJ2-7; TRBD1 matches at 7 bases. The CDR3 loop spans 15 amino acids. Unmatched junction bases numbered 9, after V lost 5 bases and J lost 2 bases. The germline gives CDR1 MNHNS, CDR2 SASEGT.

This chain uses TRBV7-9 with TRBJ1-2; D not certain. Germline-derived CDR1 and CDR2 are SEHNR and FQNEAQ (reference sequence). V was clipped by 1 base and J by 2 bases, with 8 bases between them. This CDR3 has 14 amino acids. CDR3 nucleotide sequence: TGTGCCAGCAGCTTAGATGGCCTAAACTATGGCTACACCTTC. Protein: CASSLDGLNYGYTF.

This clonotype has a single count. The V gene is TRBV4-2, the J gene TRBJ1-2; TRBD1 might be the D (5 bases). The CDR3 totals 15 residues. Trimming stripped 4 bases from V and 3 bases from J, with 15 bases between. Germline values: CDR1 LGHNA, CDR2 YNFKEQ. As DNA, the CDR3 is TGTGCCAGCAGCCCCAGATTTGGAGGGGACTATGGCTACACCTTC. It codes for CASSPRFGGDYGYTF.

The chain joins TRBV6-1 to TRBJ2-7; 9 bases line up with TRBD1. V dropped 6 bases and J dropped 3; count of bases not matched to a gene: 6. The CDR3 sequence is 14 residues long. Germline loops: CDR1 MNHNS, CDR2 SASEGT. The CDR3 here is CASRRTGVSYEQYF. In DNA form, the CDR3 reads TGTGCCAGCAGGCGGACAGGGGTAAGCTACGAGCAGTACTTC.

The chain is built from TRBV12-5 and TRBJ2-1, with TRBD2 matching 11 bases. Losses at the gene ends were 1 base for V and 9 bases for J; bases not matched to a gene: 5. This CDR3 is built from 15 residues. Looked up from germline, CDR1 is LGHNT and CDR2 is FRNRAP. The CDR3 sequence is CASGLGLAGGGEQFF. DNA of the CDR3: TGTGCTAGTGGTTTGGGGCTAGCGGGAGGAGGTGAGCAGTTCTTC.

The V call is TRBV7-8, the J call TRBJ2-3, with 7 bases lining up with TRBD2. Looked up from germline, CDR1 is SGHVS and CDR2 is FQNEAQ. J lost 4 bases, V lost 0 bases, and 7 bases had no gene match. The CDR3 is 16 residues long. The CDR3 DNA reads TGTGCCAGCAGCTTAGCCTCTTCGCTAGCGGCAGATACGCAGTATTTT. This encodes CASSLASSLAADTQYF.

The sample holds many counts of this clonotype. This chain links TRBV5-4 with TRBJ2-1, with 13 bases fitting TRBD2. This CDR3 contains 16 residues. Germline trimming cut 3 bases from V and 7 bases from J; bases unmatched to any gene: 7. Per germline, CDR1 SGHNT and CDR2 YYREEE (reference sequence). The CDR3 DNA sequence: TGTGCCAGCAGCTCCTCGGAGACTAGCGGGAGGAATGAGCAGTTCTTC. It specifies CASSSSETSGRNEQFF.

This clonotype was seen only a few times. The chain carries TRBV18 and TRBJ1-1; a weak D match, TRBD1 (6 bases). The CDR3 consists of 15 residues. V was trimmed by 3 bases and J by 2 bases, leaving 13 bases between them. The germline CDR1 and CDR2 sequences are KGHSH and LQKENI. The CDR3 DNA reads TGTGCCAGCTCACCGCCTGTGGGGGCTAACACTGAAGCTTTCTTT. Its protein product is CASSPPVGANTEAFF. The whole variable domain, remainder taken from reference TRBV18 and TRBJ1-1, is NAGVMQNPRHLVRRRGQEARLRCSPMKGHSHVYWYRQLPEEGLKFMVYLQKENIIDESGMPKERFSAEFPKEGPSILRIQQVVRGDSAAYFCASSPPVGANTEAFFGQGTRLTVV.